The 22 T cell receptor beta chains below come from one sample, sequenced in a study of blood T cell repertoires in COVID-19. Method: immunoSEQ multiplex PCR; TCRdb's copy keeps in-frame clones and lacks some. Among about 130,000 clones listed, approximately 82% were seen once. What was sequenced was peripheral blood. These TCRs come from a man aged 35-49 years with active or convalescent COVID-19.

The chain is built from TRBV6-5 and TRBJ1-2, with TRBD1 matching 10 bases. This CDR3 contains 13 residues. The trim removed 7 bases at V and 4 bases at J, leaving 3 bases unmatched. Germline V CDR1 and CDR2: MNHEY, SVGAGI. The CDR3 sequence: CASTTGGGYGYTF. The CDR3, as DNA: TGTGCCAGCACGACAGGGGGCGGCTATGGCTACACCTTC.

This clone is labeled as medium-sized. This rearrangement joins TRBV5-4 to TRBJ1-2, with D maybe TRBD1 (6 bases). V was shortened by 0 bases and J by 8 bases, with 11 bases between the two germline ends. The CDR3 sequence is 13 residues long. From germline, CDR1 is SGHNT and CDR2 YYREEE (reference sequence). The chain's CDR3 is CASSLEAGGGYTF. The CDR3 nucleotides read TGTGCCAGCAGCTTGGAGGCTGGGGGCGGCTACACCTTC.

The rearrangement joins TRBV11-2 to TRBJ2-7; unclear D gene. Germline CDR1 reads SGHAT; CDR2 reads FQNNGV. This CDR3 contains 13 residues. The V and J ends lost 6 bases and 2 bases respectively, with 11 bases between them. CDR3 sequence (DNA): TGTGCCAGCAGTCCAGGTCCAGCCTACGAGCAGTACTTC. Translated: CASSPGPAYEQYF.

The J gene is TRBJ1-2, the V gene TRBV28; D is possibly TRBD1 (6 bases). Trimming took 6 bases from V and 8 from J, leaving 19 bases between them. Germline V gene data show CDR1 as MDHEN and CDR2 as SYDVKM. The CDR3 has 14 amino acids. The CDR3 loop is CASSSQGNRFGYTF. CDR3 nucleotide sequence: TGTGCCAGCAGCTCACAGGGTAATAGGTTCGGCTACACCTTC.

The V and J genes are TRBV7-9 and TRBJ1-1, with a weak D call TRBD1 (6 bases). V was pared by 4 bases and J by 5 bases, with 23 bases between. Germline lookup yields CDR1 SEHNR and CDR2 FQNEAQ (reference sequence). The CDR3 spans 17 residues. CDR3 nucleotides: TGTGCCAGCAGCTCGACCGGGGTGGGGGCGGTCGGAACTGAAGCTTTCTTT. Translated, it gives CASSSTGVGAVGTEAFF.

This clone was seen a few times. The chain links TRBV11-2 to TRBJ1-1; 8 bases align to TRBD1. The V gene's germline CDR1 is SGHAT and CDR2 FQNNGV. Trimming at V came to 1 base and at J to 9 bases, leaving 10 bases not matched to a gene. The CDR3 loop spans 15 amino acids. CDR3 coding DNA: TGTGCCAGCAGCTTAGGGTCTGGCGACAGGGGTAAAGCTTTCTTT. Translated: CASSLGSGDRGKAFF.

Sample share makes this clone medium-sized (0.01 to 0.1%). The DNA for the CDR3 is TGTGCCAGCAGTTACTCAGGGGCATTGTCAATAGAGACCCAGTACTTC. Its translation is CASSYSGALSIETQYF. The chain employs TRBV6-2 or TRBV6-3 and TRBJ2-5, with D possibly being TRBD1 (5 bases). This CDR3 has 16 residues. Germline V CDR1 and CDR2: MNHEY, SVGEGT. Trimming took off 0 bases at V and 4 bases at J, with 15 bases between the two ends.

The chain has TRBV19 and TRBJ2-1; maybe TRBD1 (5 bases). V was shortened by 1 base and J by 0 bases, with 10 bases between the two germline ends. CDR1 and CDR2 from the germline V gene are LNHDA and SQIVND (reference sequence). This CDR3 is built from 16 residues. The CDR3 reads CASSIAGASSYNEQFF. In DNA form, the CDR3 reads TGTGCCAGTAGTATAGCTGGGGCGAGCTCCTACAATGAGCAGTTCTTC.

This chain joins TRBV19 and TRBJ1-1; D gene ambiguous. CDR3 length equals 16 residues. The V gene lost 3 bases and the J gene lost 1 base, with 15 bases spanning the gap. CDR1 LNHDA and CDR2 SQIVND come from the germline V gene (reference sequence). CDR3 sequence (DNA): TGTGCCAGTAGTATCCCGCCCCGGGAGGGGAACACTGAAGCTTTCTTT. This gives the protein CASSIPPREGNTEAFF.

In this sample, this clone turned up once. The genes are TRBV3-1 (or the pseudogene TRBV3-2) and TRBJ2-5; 7 nucleotides agree with TRBD2. J lost 5 bases, V lost 4 bases, and 4 bases had no gene match. The germline V gene encodes CDR1 LGHDT and CDR2 YNNKEL (reference sequence). CDR3 length equals 13 residues. The DNA of the CDR3 is TGTGCCAGCAGCCGCGGACTAGGTGAGACCCAGTACTTC. As protein: CASSRGLGETQYF.

V gene TRBV7-3 combines with J gene TRBJ2-3, with 8 bases that match TRBD2. Germline loops: CDR1 SGHTA, CDR2 FQGTGA. The CDR3 totals 15 residues. The junction had 4 bases not matched to a gene; V was cut back by 5 bases and J by 0 bases. For the CDR3, the DNA is TGTGCCAGCAGCCGACTAGCGTCTAGCACAGATACGCAGTATTTT. Translating it yields CASSRLASSTDTQYF. The full variable domain, completed using reference TRBV7-3 and TRBJ2-3, is GAGVSQTPSNKVTEKGKYVELRCDPISGHTALYWYRQSLGQGPEFLIYFQGTGAADDSGLPNDRFFAVRPEGSVSTLKIQRTERGDSAVYLCASSRLASSTDTQYFGPGTRLTVL.

The chain recombines TRBV7-8 with TRBJ1-5; no definite D call. Germline V gene lookup returns CDR1 SGHVS and CDR2 FQNEAQ. This CDR3 region has 16 residues. Trimming left V 7 bases short and J 0 bases short, with 16 bases between. The CDR3 coding sequence is TGTGCCAGCACCCAAGATCGGTTTTATAGCAATCAGCCCCAGCATTTT. Protein product: CASTQDRFYSNQPQHF.

The CDR3 coding sequence is TGTGCCAGCAGCCCAAGCCAATGGAAGCGGTGGGGAGATACGCAGTATTTT. Translating it yields CASSPSQWKRWGDTQYF. The rearrangement uses TRBV3-1 (or the pseudogene TRBV3-2) and TRBJ2-3; D may be TRBD2 (5 bases). CDR1 is LGHDT, CDR2 YNNKEL, per germline (reference sequence). The length of the CDR3 is 17 residues. Trimming removed 4 bases at V and 5 bases at J, with 22 bases between.

The rearrangement uses TRBV27 and TRBJ2-3; a weak D match, TRBD2 (6 bases). Germline loops: CDR1 MNHEY, CDR2 SMNVEV (reference sequence). The CDR3 extends over 17 amino acids. The V gene lost 2 bases and the J gene lost 4 bases, with 19 bases spanning the gap. The CDR3: CASSLTSGLATPDTQYF. The CDR3 DNA is TGTGCCAGCAGTTTAACCAGTGGGCTAGCGACCCCAGATACGCAGTATTTT.

The V gene is TRBV6-5, the J gene TRBJ1-1; tentative D call: TRBD1 (6 bases). Germline V gene lookup returns CDR1 MNHEY and CDR2 SVGAGI. The germline V and J ends were trimmed by 7 bases and 0 bases, with 12 bases remaining between them. CDR3 length: 14 amino acids. DNA for the CDR3: TGTGCCAGCACCCCGGGACATTTGAACACTGAAGCTTTCTTT. Its translation: CASTPGHLNTEAFF.

Ten or more counts support this clone. The rearrangement joins TRBV7-9 to TRBJ2-1, with TRBD1 matching over 7 bases. Germline V lookup: CDR1 SEHNR, CDR2 FQNEAQ (reference sequence). The trim removed 1 base at V and 12 bases at J, leaving 3 bases unmatched. The CDR3 has 12 amino acids. The CDR3 region is CASSLGRDRQFF. In DNA, the CDR3 is TGTGCCAGCAGCTTAGGCCGGGACAGGCAGTTCTTC.

This clone was counted only a few times. The rearrangement uses TRBV5-1 and TRBJ2-3; TRBD2 matches 12 bases. The V and J ends lost 3 bases and 2 bases, in that order; junction bases with no gene match: 10. CDR3 length: 18 amino acids. Germline V gene sequence: CDR1 SGHRS, CDR2 YFSETQ. This CDR3 reads CASSWWGRTSGDTDTQYF. CDR3 sequence (DNA): TGCGCCAGCAGCTGGTGGGGCAGGACTAGCGGGGACACAGATACGCAGTATTTT.

The chain is built from TRBV2 and TRBJ1-6, with a weak D call TRBD1 (6 bases). The CDR3 consists of 16 residues. Trimming cost V 6 bases and J 1 base, with 13 bases left between them. Germline V gene lookup returns CDR1 SNHLY and CDR2 FYNNEI. CDR3 in amino acids: CASRGQLTSYNSPLHF. CDR3 in DNA: TGTGCCAGCAGAGGACAGCTTACATCCTATAATTCACCCCTCCACTTT.

V gene TRBV25-1 combines with J gene TRBJ1-5; D gene unclear. Germline V CDR1 and CDR2: MGHDK, SYGVNS. The V end lost 3 bases, the J end lost 0 bases, and 6 bases lay between the germline ends. There are 14 residues in the CDR3. The CDR3 reads CASSDLFSNQPQHF. DNA of the CDR3: TGTGCCAGCAGTGACCTATTTAGCAATCAGCCCCAGCATTTT.

The rearrangement joins TRBV6-5 to TRBJ2-3; tentatively, D is TRBD2 (6 bases). V lost 0 bases, J lost 0 bases, and 10 bases lay in between. Germline CDR1 and CDR2: MNHEY and SVGAGI. The CDR3 is made up of 16 amino acids. In DNA, the CDR3 is TGTGCCAGCAGTTACTCAGGGACTCTAAGCACAGATACGCAGTATTTT. It yields the protein CASSYSGTLSTDTQYF.

V usage is TRBV3-1 (or the pseudogene TRBV3-2) and J usage is TRBJ2-2; D gene uncertain. This CDR3 has 14 amino acids. The germline gives CDR1 LGHDT, CDR2 YNNKEL (reference sequence). The ends were cut back, 4 bases at V and 5 bases at J, with 11 bases in the middle. The CDR3 loop reads CASSLYEKTGELFF. CDR3 bases: TGTGCCAGCAGCCTTTATGAGAAGACCGGGGAGCTGTTTTTT.

The chain joins TRBV28 to TRBJ1-6; 9 nucleotides align to TRBD1. The V and J ends lost 6 bases and 0 bases, in that order; junction bases with no gene match: 3. In germline, CDR1 is MDHEN, CDR2 SYDVKM. This CDR3 region has 16 residues. DNA of the CDR3: TGTGCCAGCAGGGGACAGGGAGACTCCTATAATTCACCCCTCCACTTT. Its protein product is CASRGQGDSYNSPLHF.